Listed here are 23 T cell receptor beta chains from one sample, sequenced in a study of metastatic and nonmetastatic thyroid tumors. No treatment of any kind had been given to any patient before thyroid surgery. TCRdb re-called clones from the PCR reads using MiXCR. Of 15,000 to 20,000 clones in the sample, under 30% were seen once. The sequenced sample consisted of adjacent normal tissue. The receptors were gathered from a female donor with papillary thyroid cancer or a benign thyroid nodule (not recorded which). Some clones in this sample may be carry-over from other donors' samples.

This clone turned up a few times. The chain carries TRBV19 and TRBJ2-7; D perhaps matches TRBD2 (9 bases). V was shortened by 5 bases and J by 0 bases, with 23 bases between the two germline ends. Germline lookup yields CDR1 LNHDA and CDR2 SQIVND (reference sequence). This CDR3 is 18 amino acids long. The CDR3 DNA is TGTGCCAGTAGTCCGACAGGGGAGCCGGGACTAGCCTCCTACGAGCAGTACTTC. Encoded protein: CASSPTGEPGLASYEQYF.

The rearrangement joins TRBV6-1 to TRBJ1-5, with D possibly matching TRBD1 (5 bases). The CDR3 has 14 amino acids. CDR1 MNHNS and CDR2 SASEGT come from the germline V gene. V gave up 5 bases and J gave up 4 bases, with 12 bases separating them. For the CDR3, the DNA is TGTGCCAGCAGTAGCTTTCCAGGGAATCAGCCCCAGCATTTT. Protein product: CASSSFPGNQPQHF.

The chain joins TRBV10-2 to TRBJ2-5, with TRBD1 matching over 9 bases. This CDR3 has 14 residues. CDR1 is WSHSY, CDR2 SAAADI, per germline. After removal of 3 bases from V and 4 bases from J, the junction contained 3 bases not matched to a gene. CDR3 in DNA: TGCGCCAGCAGTGACAACAGGGGGCCAGAGACCCAGTACTTC. Its protein product is CASSDNRGPETQYF.

A few counts support this clone. This sequence joins TRBV28 and TRBJ1-3; 9 bases agree with TRBD1. V lost 4 bases and J lost 5; bases outside the gene matches: 6. Germline loops: CDR1 MDHEN, CDR2 SYDVKM. The CDR3 has 15 amino acids. In DNA form, the CDR3 reads TGTGCCAGCAGTTCCCCTGGGACAGGGCGAAACACCATATATTTT. It codes for CASSSPGTGRNTIYF.

There are a few counts of this clone. This chain links TRBV3-1 with TRBJ1-4; 7 bases are a match to TRBD1. The germline V gene encodes CDR1 LGHDT and CDR2 YNNKEL (reference sequence). V gave up 6 bases and J gave up 8 bases; unmatched junction bases: 6. The CDR3 has 13 amino acids. The DNA of the CDR3 is TGTGCCAGCAGTAACAGGGGCGCCGAAAAACTGTTTTTT. Protein: CASSNRGAEKLFF.

V is TRBV6-1 and J is TRBJ1-1, with 9 bases lining up with TRBD1. The CDR3 runs 13 residues. Germline V gene data show CDR1 as MNHNS and CDR2 as SASEGT. Trimming at V came to 5 bases and at J to 6 bases, leaving 4 bases not matched to a gene. This CDR3 reads CASSQQGAAEAFF. The CDR3 nucleotides read TGTGCCAGCAGTCAACAGGGGGCAGCTGAAGCTTTCTTT.

This clone was seen more than once but under ten times. The chain combines TRBV12-3 or TRBV12-4 with TRBJ2-1, with TRBD2 matching over 7 bases. The CDR3 totals 16 residues. Losses at the gene ends were 3 bases for V and 8 bases for J; bases not matched to a gene: 13. The CDR3 DNA sequence: TGTGCCAGCAGTTTGGCGGGGGACCGACATAGGCATGAGCAGTTCTTC. It translates to CASSLAGDRHRHEQFF.

This clone was counted only a few times. The genes are TRBV11-1 and TRBJ1-6, with 7 nucleotides matching TRBD1. The CDR3 totals 15 residues. V was pared by 5 bases and J by 15 bases, with 16 bases of the junction left unmatched. Germline-derived CDR1 and CDR2 are SGHAT and FQDESV (reference sequence). In DNA form, the CDR3 reads TGTGCCAGCAGCCACAACAGGGGCCGTTTGGAGTACCTCCACTTT. Translation: CASSHNRGRLEYLHF.

The chain is built from TRBV2 and TRBJ1-4; D unclear. This CDR3 contains 17 residues. CDR1 is SNHLY and CDR2 is FYNNEI in the germline V gene. V lost 5 bases to trimming and J lost 8 bases, with 24 bases between them. The CDR3 reads CASSLSTLGSVREKLFF. Written as DNA, the CDR3 is TGTGCCAGCAGTTTGAGTACGCTTGGGAGTGTTCGCGAAAAACTGTTTTTT.

The rearrangement joins TRBV27 to TRBJ1-5; D ambiguous. Per germline, CDR1 MNHEY and CDR2 SMNVEV (reference sequence). V dropped 10 bases and J dropped 2 bases, with 12 bases sitting between them. This CDR3 spans 13 amino acids. The CDR3 nucleotides read TGTGCCACCAGAGGGTTCGGCAATCAGCCCCAGCATTTT. It yields the protein CATRGFGNQPQHF.

The rearrangement joins TRBV20-1 to TRBJ1-1; no definite D call. The CDR3 is made up of 14 amino acids. Trimming took off 5 bases at V and 4 bases at J, with 17 bases between the two ends. Germline CDR1 and CDR2: DFQATT and SNEGSKA (reference sequence). CDR3 in amino acids: CSADFSPMGTEAFF. The DNA of the CDR3 is TGCAGTGCTGACTTCTCCCCGATGGGCACTGAAGCTTTCTTT.

J is TRBJ1-5 and V is TRBV16; TRBD1 aligns across 8 bases. Germline CDR1 KGHSY, CDR2 FQNENV. This CDR3 region has 17 residues. With V trimmed by 1 base and J by 2 bases, 7 bases remained unmatched. The DNA of the CDR3 is TGTGCCAGCAGCCAATTCGGACAGGGCGGGGGCAATCAGCCCCAGCATTTT. It codes for CASSQFGQGGGNQPQHF.

This clone was picked up a small number of times. The J gene is TRBJ1-2, the V gene TRBV20-1; perhaps TRBD1 as D (6 bases). There are 14 residues in the CDR3. Trimming left V 3 bases short and J 0 bases short, with 11 bases between. Germline V gene sequence: CDR1 DFQATT, CDR2 SNEGSKA (reference sequence). CDR3 coding DNA: TGCAGTGCTAGGGGGACATACGCTAACTATGGCTACACCTTC. Amino acids: CSARGTYANYGYTF.

The genes are TRBV5-1 and TRBJ2-1; tentative D call: TRBD2 (6 bases). CDR1 is SGHRS and CDR2 is YFSETQ in the germline V gene. Trimming pared 0 bases from V and 10 bases from J, leaving 14 bases between. The CDR3 covers 14 residues. CDR3 DNA sequence: TGCGCCAGCAGCTTGGACCGGGACTGGCCCGAGCAGTTCTTC. Its translation is CASSLDRDWPEQFF. Full variable domain (remainder filled in from reference TRBV5-1 and TRBJ2-1): KAGVTQTPRYLIKTRGQQVTLSCSPISGHRSVSWYQQTPGQGLQFLFEYFSETQRNKGNFPGRFSGRQFSNSRSEMNVSTLELGDSALYLCASSLDRDWPEQFFGPGTRLTVL.

The chain is built from TRBV28 and TRBJ2-1; D possibly uses TRBD1 or TRBD2 (5 bases each). V was cut by 4 bases and J by 4 bases, with 20 bases left in between. The germline V gene encodes CDR1 MDHEN and CDR2 SYDVKM. The CDR3 covers 17 residues. CDR3 DNA sequence: TGTGCCAGCAGTTCGGACGGGCCCCTGAGGGGTTACAATGAGCAGTTCTTC. It specifies CASSSDGPLRGYNEQFF.

The V and J genes are TRBV10-3 and TRBJ2-7, with TRBD2 matching 11 bases. V shed 3 bases, J shed 4 bases, and the junction held 2 bases outside the gene matches. Germline CDR1 reads ENHRY; CDR2 reads SYGVKD. The CDR3 length is 14 residues. The CDR3 nucleotides read TGTGCCATCAGTGAAACTAGCGGGAGATACGAGCAGTACTTC. As protein: CAISETSGRYEQYF.

V and J are TRBV10-2 and TRBJ2-7; unclear D gene. The CDR3 totals 14 residues. Germline lookup yields CDR1 WSHSY and CDR2 SAAADI. Trimming removed 2 bases at V and 2 bases at J, with 10 bases between. The DNA for the CDR3 is TGCGCCAGCAGTGAGGCGGCCCGAGCCTACGAGCAGTACTTC. The encoded protein is CASSEAARAYEQYF.

In this sample, this clone turned up a few times. The rearrangement joins TRBV27 to TRBJ1-4; no firm D call. Per germline, CDR1 MNHEY and CDR2 SMNVEV (reference sequence). This CDR3 has 14 amino acids. The ends were cut back, 5 bases at V and 7 bases at J, with 14 bases in the middle. CDR3 sequence (DNA): TGTGCCAGCAGTCAAGACCCACGGGGTGAAAAACTGTTTTTT. Residues: CASSQDPRGEKLFF.

This chain's CDR3 is CASSFRGLANSYEQYF. In nucleotides, the CDR3 is TGTGCCAGCAGTTTTAGGGGACTAGCGAACTCCTACGAGCAGTACTTC. V usage is TRBV28 and J usage is TRBJ2-7, with 10 nucleotides matching TRBD2. The germline CDR1 and CDR2 sequences are MDHEN and SYDVKM. CDR3 length equals 16 residues. Trimming removed 3 bases from V and 0 bases from J; junction bases left unmatched: 5. Full variable domain (rest looked up from reference TRBV28 and TRBJ2-7): DVKVTQSSRYLVKRTGEKVFLECVQDMDHENMFWYRQDPGLGLRLIYFSYDVKMKEKGDIPEGYSVSREKKERFSLILESASTNQTSMYLCASSFRGLANSYEQYFGPGTRLTVT.

The sample holds a few counts of this clone. The chain links TRBV30 to TRBJ1-5; D gene ambiguous. Trimming took off 0 bases at V and 4 bases at J, with 13 bases between the two ends. CDR1 is GTSNPN and CDR2 is SVGIG in the germline V gene (reference sequence). The CDR3 contains 15 residues. CDR3 sequence (DNA): TGTGCCTGGAGTGTTCACCTCTCTTCAAATCAGCCCCAGCATTTT. The encoded protein is CAWSVHLSSNQPQHF.

A remark on this clone: One end of the junction varies from germline; a read error may be responsible. Distinct nucleotide sequences in the sample also encode this CDR3. The rearrangement uses TRBV19 and TRBJ2-6; D is ambiguous. CDR1 and CDR2 from the germline V gene are LNHDA and SQIVND (reference sequence). This CDR3 contains 17 residues. The CDR3 DNA is TGTGCCAGTAGGGTCTGGCGACCCGACTCTGGTGCCAACGTCCTGACTTTC. It encodes CASRVWRPDSGANVLTF.

J is TRBJ2-5 and V is TRBV11-2; D call uncertain. The CDR3 length is 12 residues. The germline CDR1 and CDR2 sequences are SGHAT and FQNNGV. Between the trimmed V and J ends, which lost 3 bases and 4 bases, there was a span of 6 bases. CDR3 in amino acids: CASSLDAETQYF. CDR3 sequence (DNA): TGTGCCAGCAGCTTGGATGCAGAGACCCAGTACTTC.

The J gene is TRBJ1-1, the V gene TRBV28; D is undetermined. The germline gives CDR1 MDHEN, CDR2 SYDVKM. The ends were cut back, 6 bases at V and 6 bases at J, with 23 bases in the middle. The CDR3 loop spans 16 amino acids. The chain's CDR3 is CASSRVLAVVRSEAFF. The CDR3 coding sequence is TGTGCCAGCAGCAGAGTCCTGGCGGTAGTCAGGTCTGAAGCTTTCTTT.